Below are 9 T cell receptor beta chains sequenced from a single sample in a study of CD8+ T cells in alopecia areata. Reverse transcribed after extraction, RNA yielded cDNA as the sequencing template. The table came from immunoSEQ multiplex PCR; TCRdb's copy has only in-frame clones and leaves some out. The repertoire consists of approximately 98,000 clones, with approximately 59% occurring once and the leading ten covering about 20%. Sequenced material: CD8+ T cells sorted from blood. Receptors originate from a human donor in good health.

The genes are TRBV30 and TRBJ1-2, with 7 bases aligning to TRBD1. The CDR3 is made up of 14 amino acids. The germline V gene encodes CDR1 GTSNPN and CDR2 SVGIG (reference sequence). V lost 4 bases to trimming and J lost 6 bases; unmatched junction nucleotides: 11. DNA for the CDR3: TGTGCCTGGATCCGGACAGCAACAGGGGATGGCTACACCTTC. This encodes CAWIRTATGDGYTF.

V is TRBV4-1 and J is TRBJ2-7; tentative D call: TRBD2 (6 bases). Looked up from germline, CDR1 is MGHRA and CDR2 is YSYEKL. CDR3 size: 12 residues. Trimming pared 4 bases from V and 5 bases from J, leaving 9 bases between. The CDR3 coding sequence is TGCGCCAGCAGCCCAGCGGGCGACGAGCAGTACTTC. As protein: CASSPAGDEQYF.

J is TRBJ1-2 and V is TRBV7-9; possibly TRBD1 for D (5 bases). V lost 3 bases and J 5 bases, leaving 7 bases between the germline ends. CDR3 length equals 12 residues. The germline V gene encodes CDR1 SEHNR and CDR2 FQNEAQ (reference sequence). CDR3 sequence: CASSFGGYGYTF. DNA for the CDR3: TGTGCCAGCAGCTTTGGGGGGTATGGCTACACCTTC.

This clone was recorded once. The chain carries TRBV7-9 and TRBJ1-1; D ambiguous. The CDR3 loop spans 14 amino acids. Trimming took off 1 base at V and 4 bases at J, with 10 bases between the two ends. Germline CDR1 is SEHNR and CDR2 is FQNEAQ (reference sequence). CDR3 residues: CASSLGGLGTEAFF. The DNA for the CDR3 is TGTGCCAGCAGCTTAGGAGGGTTGGGCACTGAAGCTTTCTTT.

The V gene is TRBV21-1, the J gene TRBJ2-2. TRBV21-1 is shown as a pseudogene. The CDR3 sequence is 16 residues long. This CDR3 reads CASSKIGRKRAGELFF. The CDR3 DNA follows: TGTGCCAGCAGCAAAATCGGCAGGAAAAGGGCCGGGGAGCTGTTTTTT.

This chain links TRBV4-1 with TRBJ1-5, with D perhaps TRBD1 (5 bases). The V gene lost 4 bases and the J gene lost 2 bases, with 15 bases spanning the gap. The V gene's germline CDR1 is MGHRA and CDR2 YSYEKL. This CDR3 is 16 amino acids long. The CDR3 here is CASSPCQGVCNQPQHF. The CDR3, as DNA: TGCGCCAGCAGCCCTTGTCAGGGAGTATGCAATCAGCCCCAGCATTTT.

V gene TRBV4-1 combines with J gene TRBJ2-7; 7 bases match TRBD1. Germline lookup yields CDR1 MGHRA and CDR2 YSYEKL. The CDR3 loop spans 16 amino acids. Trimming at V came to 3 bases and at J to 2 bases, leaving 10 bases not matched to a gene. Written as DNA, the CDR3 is TGCGCCAGCAGCCACTCCCAAGCACAGGGGACCTACGAGCAGTACTTC. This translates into CASSHSQAQGTYEQYF.

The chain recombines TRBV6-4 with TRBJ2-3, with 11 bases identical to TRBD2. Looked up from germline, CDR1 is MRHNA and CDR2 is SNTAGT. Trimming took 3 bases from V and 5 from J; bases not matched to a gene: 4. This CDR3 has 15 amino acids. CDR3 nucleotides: TGTGCCAGCAGTGAGCTAGCGGGGGGTGAAGATACGCAGTATTTT. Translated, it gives CASSELAGGEDTQYF.

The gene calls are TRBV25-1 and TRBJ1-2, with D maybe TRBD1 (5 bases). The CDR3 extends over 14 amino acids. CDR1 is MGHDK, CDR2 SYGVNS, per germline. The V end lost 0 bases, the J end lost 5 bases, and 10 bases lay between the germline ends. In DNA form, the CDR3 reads TGTGCCAGCAGTGAATACACAGGAGCTTATGGCTACACCTTC. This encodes CASSEYTGAYGYTF.